This record covers a single TCR beta chain. Under the authors' procedure: ImmunoSEQ only sent back junction sequences with no quality scores, so filtering was done differently. The assay was immunoSEQ multiplex PCR, and TCRdb's table has in-frame clones only and misses some. From that table come the V and J calls and clone size; the DNA was used to work out D and trimming. Of some 2,400,000 clones listed, approximately 96% are singletons. This CDR3 is 17 amino acids long. The V gene's germline CDR1 is LNHNV and CDR2 YYDKDF (reference sequence). V was pared by 0 bases and J by 4 bases, with 10 bases of the junction left unmatched. This record comes from a study of shared clonotypes between healthy human individuals. In the CD4+ fraction, cells were divided into CD45RA+ naive and CD45RA-negative memory subsets.

The chain combines TRBV15 with TRBJ2-7, with 9 bases aligning to TRBD2. The source is a man younger than 35 in good health. Sequences were obtained from naive CD4+ T cells sorted from blood. Subset specified: CD45RA+ positively selected. In DNA, the CDR3 is TGTGCCACCAGCAGAGATGAGTTAGCGGGAGAGCTTTACGAGCAGTACTTC. Its protein product is CATSRDELAGELYEQYF.